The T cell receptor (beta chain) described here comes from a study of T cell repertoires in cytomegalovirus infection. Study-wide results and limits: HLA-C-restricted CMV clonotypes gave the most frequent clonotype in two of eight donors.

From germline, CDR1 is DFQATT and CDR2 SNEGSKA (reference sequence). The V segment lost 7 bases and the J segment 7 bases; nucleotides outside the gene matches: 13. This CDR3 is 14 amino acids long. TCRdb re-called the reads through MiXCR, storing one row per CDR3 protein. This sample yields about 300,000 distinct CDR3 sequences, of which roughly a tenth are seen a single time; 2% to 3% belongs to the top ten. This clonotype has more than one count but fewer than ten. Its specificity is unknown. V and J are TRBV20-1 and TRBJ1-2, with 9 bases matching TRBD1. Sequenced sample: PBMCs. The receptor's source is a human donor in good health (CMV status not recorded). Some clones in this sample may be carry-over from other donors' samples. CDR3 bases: TGCAGTGGAACATCACAGGGGGCGCAGCGTGGCTACACCTTC. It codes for CSGTSQGAQRGYTF.